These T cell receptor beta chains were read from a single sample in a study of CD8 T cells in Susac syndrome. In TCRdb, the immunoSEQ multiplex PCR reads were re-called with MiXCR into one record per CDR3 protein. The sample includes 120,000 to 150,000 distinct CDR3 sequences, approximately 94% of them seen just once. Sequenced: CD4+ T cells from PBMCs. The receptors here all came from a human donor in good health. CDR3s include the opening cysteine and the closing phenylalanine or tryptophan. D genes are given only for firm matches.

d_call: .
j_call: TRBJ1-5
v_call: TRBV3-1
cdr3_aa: CASSQGNQPQHF
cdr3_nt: TGTGCCAGCAGCCAAGGTAATCAGCCCCAGCATTTT

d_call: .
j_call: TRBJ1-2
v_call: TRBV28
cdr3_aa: CASSLSETGLYGYTF
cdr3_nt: TGTGCCAGCAGTTTATCTGAGACCGGCCTCTATGGCTACACCTTC

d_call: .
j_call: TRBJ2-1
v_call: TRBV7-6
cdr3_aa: CASSLAGQSYNEQFF
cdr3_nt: TGTGCCAGCAGCTTAGCGGGCCAGTCCTACAATGAGCAGTTCTTC

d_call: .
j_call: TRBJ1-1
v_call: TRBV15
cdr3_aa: CATSREGRNTEAFF
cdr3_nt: TGTGCCACCAGCAGAGAAGGGAGGAACACTGAAGCTTTCTTT

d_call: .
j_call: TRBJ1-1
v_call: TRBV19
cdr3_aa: CASSVVAGSTEAFF
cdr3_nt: TGTGCCAGTAGTGTAGTAGCAGGGTCAACTGAAGCTTTCTTT

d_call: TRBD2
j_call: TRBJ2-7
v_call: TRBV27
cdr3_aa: CASSLRGGREAPYEQYF
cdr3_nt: TGTGCCAGCAGTTTAAGAGGCGGGCGGGAGGCCCCGTACGAGCAGTACTTC

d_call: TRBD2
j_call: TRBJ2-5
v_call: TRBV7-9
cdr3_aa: CASSLGSLAEVLKTQYF
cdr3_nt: TGTGCCAGCAGCTTAGGGTCACTAGCGGAGGTTCTGAAGACCCAGTACTTC

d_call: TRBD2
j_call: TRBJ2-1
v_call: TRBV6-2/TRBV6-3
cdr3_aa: CASSDEFTLAGAYNEQFF
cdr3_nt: TGTGCCAGCAGTGACGAATTTACCCTAGCGGGAGCCTACAATGAGCAGTTCTTC

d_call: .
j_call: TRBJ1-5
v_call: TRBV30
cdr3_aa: CAWSVQRNQPQHF
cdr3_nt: TGTGCCTGGAGTGTACAGCGCAATCAGCCCCAGCATTTT

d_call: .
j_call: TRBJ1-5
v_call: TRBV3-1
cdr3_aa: CASSPSADQPQHF
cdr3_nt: TGTGCCAGCAGTCCCTCAGCAGATCAGCCCCAGCATTTT

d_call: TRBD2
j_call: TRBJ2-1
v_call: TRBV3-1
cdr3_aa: CASSPRLAGNYEQFF
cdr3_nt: TGTGCCAGCAGCCCTCGTCTAGCGGGAAACTATGAGCAGTTCTTC

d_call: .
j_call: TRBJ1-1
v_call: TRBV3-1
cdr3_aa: CASSPQWGSTSNTEAFF
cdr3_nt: TGTGCCAGCAGCCCCCAGTGGGGCTCCACTTCGAACACTGAAGCTTTCTTT

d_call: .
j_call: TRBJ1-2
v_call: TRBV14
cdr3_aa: CASSPSTVGGTYGYTF
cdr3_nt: TGTGCCAGCAGCCCCTCTACCGTCGGCGGTACCTATGGCTACACCTTC

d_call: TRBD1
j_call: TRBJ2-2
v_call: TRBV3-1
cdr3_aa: CASSSRDRTPGELFF
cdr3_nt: TGTGCCAGCAGCTCCCGGGACAGGACTCCCGGGGAGCTGTTTTTT

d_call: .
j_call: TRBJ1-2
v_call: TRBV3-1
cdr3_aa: CASSLGLWGFGYTF
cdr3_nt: TGTGCCAGCAGCCTCGGCTTGTGGGGATTTGGCTACACCTTC

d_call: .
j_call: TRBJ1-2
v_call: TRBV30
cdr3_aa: CAWSVRGAAYGYTF
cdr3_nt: TGTGCCTGGAGTGTAAGGGGGGCGGCCTATGGCTACACCTTC

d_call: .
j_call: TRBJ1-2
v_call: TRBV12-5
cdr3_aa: CASGHPTLFGYTF
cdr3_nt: TGTGCTAGTGGTCACCCGACCCTTTTTGGCTACACCTTC

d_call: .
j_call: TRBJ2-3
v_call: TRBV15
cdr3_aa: CATSRGRAYSTDTQYF
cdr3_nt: TGTGCCACCAGCAGAGGAAGGGCGTACAGCACAGATACGCAGTATTTT

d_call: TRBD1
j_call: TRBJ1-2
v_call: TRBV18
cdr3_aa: CASSPGTGEGGYTF
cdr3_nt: TGTGCCAGCTCCCCCGGGACAGGGGAAGGTGGCTACACCTTC

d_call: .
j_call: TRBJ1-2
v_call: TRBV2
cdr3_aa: CASGKDYGYTF
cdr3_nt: TGTGCCAGCGGAAAAGACTATGGCTACACCTTC

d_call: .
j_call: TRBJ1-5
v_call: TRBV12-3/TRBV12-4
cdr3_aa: CASSRDHSNQPQHF
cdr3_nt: TGTGCCAGCAGCCGAGACCATAGCAATCAGCCCCAGCATTTT